This T cell receptor (beta chain) appears in the sequencing data of a study of cytomegalovirus exposure and HLA in healthy donors. Background on the study: The 120 or so validation repertoires used a platform that matched the one used for the approximately 610 first-cohort repertoires, as a later analysis reported.

CDR1 SGHTA and CDR2 FQGNSA come from the germline V gene. The CDR3 has 15 amino acids. V shed 5 bases, J shed 5 bases, and the junction held 6 bases outside the gene matches. Data came from immunoSEQ multiplex PCR; TCRdb stores just in-frame clones and leaves some out. The sample gives roughly 150,000 clones, 80% to 90% of which show up once; 2% to 2.5% is in the top ten. The sequenced sample was PBMCs. The V call is TRBV7-2, the J call TRBJ2-5, with 12 bases identical to TRBD1. The TCR comes from a woman aged 18 to 35 in good health and CMV-seronegative. This CDR3 reads CASSPGTGGWETQYF. The CDR3 DNA sequence: TGTGCCAGCAGCCCAGGGACAGGGGGCTGGGAGACCCAGTACTTC.